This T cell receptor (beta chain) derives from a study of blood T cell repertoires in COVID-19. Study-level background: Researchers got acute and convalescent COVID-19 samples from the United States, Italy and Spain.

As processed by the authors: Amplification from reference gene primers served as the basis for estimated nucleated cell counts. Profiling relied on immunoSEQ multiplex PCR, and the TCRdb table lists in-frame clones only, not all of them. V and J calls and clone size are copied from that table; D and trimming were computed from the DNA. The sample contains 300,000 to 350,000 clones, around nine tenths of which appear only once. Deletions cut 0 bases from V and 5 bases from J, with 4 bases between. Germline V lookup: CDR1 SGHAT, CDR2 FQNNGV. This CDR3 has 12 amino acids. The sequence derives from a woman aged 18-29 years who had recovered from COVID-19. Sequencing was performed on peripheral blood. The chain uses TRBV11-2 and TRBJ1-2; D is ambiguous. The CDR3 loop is CASSLDRYGYTF. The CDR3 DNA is TGTGCCAGCAGCTTAGACAGATATGGCTACACCTTC.